This is a list of T cell receptor beta chains from one sample in a study of CD8+ T cells in alopecia areata. Method: immunoSEQ multiplex PCR; TCRdb's copy keeps in-frame clones and lacks some. The sample shows 90,000 to 100,000 clones, over 40% of them seen only once. The material sequenced was CD4+ T cells sorted from blood. The source of these receptors is a human donor with alopecia areata. Each CDR3 is given with its conserved first and last residue. The order of the fields is clone size, J gene, V gene, D gene, CDR3 protein, CDR3 DNA. A D gene is named only where the DNA matches it firmly. Clone size, where shown, is once, few, many, or a class for clones that have expanded.

size: few
J: TRBJ2-2
V: TRBV28
D: NA
CDR3: CASNSRIGELFF
DNA: TGTGCCAGCAACTCGCGTATAGGGGAGCTGTTTTTT

size: NA
J: TRBJ2-3
V: TRBV4-2
D: TRBD2
CDR3: CASREGLAGGSGTQYF
DNA: TGTGCCAGCCGGGAAGGACTAGCGGGGGGGAGCGGTACGCAGTATTTT

size: NA
J: TRBJ1-4
V: TRBV23-1
D: NA
CDR3: CASSQVAVSDCEKLFF
DNA: TGCGCCAGCAGTCAAGTCGCCGTTTCGGACTGTGAAAAACTGTTTTTT

size: NA
J: TRBJ2-1
V: TRBV30
D: NA
CDR3: CAWSVYLQSSYNEQFF
DNA: TGTGCCTGGAGTGTATATCTTCAGAGCTCCTACAATGAGCAGTTCTTC

size: NA
J: TRBJ2-7
V: TRBV5-1
D: NA
CDR3: CASSLAGRGYEQYF
DNA: TGCGCCAGCAGCTTGGCGGGCAGGGGTTACGAGCAGTACTTC

size: few
J: TRBJ2-7
V: TRBV4-1
D: NA
CDR3: CASSQDWAGGTYEQYF
DNA: TGCGCCAGCAGCCAAGATTGGGCAGGGGGGACCTACGAGCAGTACTTC

size: NA
J: TRBJ2-7
V: TRBV2
D: NA
CDR3: CASSRSGGEYEQYF
DNA: TGTGCCAGCAGTCGGTCCGGGGGTGAGTACGAGCAGTACTTC

size: NA
J: TRBJ2-3
V: TRBV6-1
D: NA
CDR3: CASTSTDLWDTQYF
DNA: TGTGCCAGCACCTCCACGGATCTGTGGGATACGCAGTATTTT

size: medium-sized
J: TRBJ2-6
V: TRBV7-2
D: NA
CDR3: CASSLGGPGANVLTF
DNA: TGTGCCAGCAGCTTAGGAGGTCCTGGGGCCAACGTCCTGACTTTC

size: few
J: TRBJ2-5
V: TRBV5-1
D: TRBD2
CDR3: CASSFPGLANQETQYF
DNA: TGCGCCAGCAGCTTTCCGGGACTAGCGAATCAAGAGACCCAGTACTTC

size: few
J: TRBJ2-3
V: TRBV29-1
D: NA
CDR3: CSVTRQLPSTDTQYF
DNA: TGCAGCGTCACCAGACAGCTACCCAGCACAGATACGCAGTATTTT

size: few
J: TRBJ2-1
V: TRBV29-1
D: NA
CDR3: CSVGADREQFF
DNA: TGCAGCGTTGGGGCGGATCGGGAGCAGTTCTTC

size: NA
J: TRBJ2-7
V: TRBV29-1
D: NA
CDR3: CSVTITGSYEQYF
DNA: TGCAGCGTTACCATAACAGGGTCCTACGAGCAGTACTTC

size: NA
J: TRBJ2-1
V: TRBV5-4
D: NA
CDR3: CASSKNAGTGYNEQFF
DNA: TGTGCCAGCAGCAAGAACGCAGGGACGGGTTACAATGAGCAGTTCTTC

size: NA
J: TRBJ2-3
V: TRBV7-3
D: TRBD2
CDR3: CASSLTGGTPTDTQYF
DNA: TGTGCCAGCAGCTTAACGGGAGGGACGCCCACAGATACGCAGTATTTT

size: NA
J: TRBJ2-1
V: TRBV5-6
D: NA
CDR3: CASSLDYNEQFF
DNA: TGTGCCAGCAGCTTGGACTACAATGAGCAGTTCTTC

size: NA
J: TRBJ2-1
V: TRBV5-1
D: NA
CDR3: CASSPEHVGEQFF
DNA: TGCGCCAGCAGCCCGGAGCACGTAGGGGAGCAGTTCTTC

size: NA
J: TRBJ2-3
V: TRBV29-1
D: NA
CDR3: CSVLAGTMHTQYF
DNA: TGCAGCGTTCTAGCAGGAACTATGCATACGCAGTATTTT

size: few
J: TRBJ2-7
V: TRBV28
D: NA
CDR3: CASSVTRGTYEQYF
DNA: TGTGCCAGCAGTGTCACGAGGGGTACCTACGAGCAGTACTTC

size: few
J: TRBJ2-7
V: TRBV7-2
D: TRBD1
CDR3: CASSLDTGESSYEQYF
DNA: TGTGCCAGCAGCTTAGATACAGGGGAGAGCTCCTACGAGCAGTACTTC

size: few
J: TRBJ2-5
V: TRBV29-1
D: NA
CDR3: CSVAGSGGGGETQYF
DNA: TGCAGCGTGGCAGGGTCAGGGGGAGGGGGAGAGACCCAGTACTTC

size: NA
J: TRBJ1-2
V: TRBV29-1
D: TRBD1
CDR3: CSVGDREGGYTF
DNA: TGCAGCGTGGGAGACAGGGAGGGTGGCTACACCTTC

size: few
J: TRBJ2-5
V: TRBV5-4
D: NA
CDR3: CASSLVRWSVTEETQYF
DNA: TGTGCCAGCAGCTTGGTTCGTTGGAGCGTCACAGAAGAGACCCAGTACTTC

size: NA
J: TRBJ1-5
V: TRBV30
D: NA
CDR3: CAWGKGGLQPQHF
DNA: TGTGCCTGGGGGAAGGGGGGCTTGCAGCCCCAGCATTTT

size: few
J: TRBJ2-3
V: TRBV27
D: NA
CDR3: CASSWRTRLAQYF
DNA: TGTGCCAGCAGTTGGCGGACTCGCCTGGCGCAGTATTTT

size: few
J: TRBJ1-3
V: TRBV18
D: NA
CDR3: CASSPQRSDTGNTIYF
DNA: TGTGCCAGCTCACCTCAACGGTCGGACACGGGGAACACCATATATTTT

size: NA
J: TRBJ2-3
V: TRBV29-1
D: NA
CDR3: CSVGPRLTDTQYF
DNA: TGCAGCGTTGGCCCAAGGCTCACAGATACGCAGTATTTT

size: NA
J: TRBJ2-2
V: TRBV30
D: NA
CDR3: CAWNVVATGELFF
DNA: TGTGCCTGGAACGTAGTAGCGACCGGGGAGCTGTTTTTT

size: few
J: TRBJ2-7
V: TRBV6-6
D: TRBD1
CDR3: CASSYSGQGYEQYF
DNA: TGTGCCAGCAGTTACTCGGGACAGGGGTACGAGCAGTACTTC

size: few
J: TRBJ2-5
V: TRBV7-9
D: TRBD2
CDR3: CASSLEGTRSKTQYF
DNA: TGTGCCAGCAGCTTAGAGGGGACTAGAAGCAAGACCCAGTACTTC

size: NA
J: TRBJ2-5
V: TRBV29-1
D: TRBD2
CDR3: CSVQPASGDQETQYF
DNA: TGCAGCGTTCAGCCAGCTAGCGGAGACCAAGAGACCCAGTACTTC

size: NA
J: TRBJ2-1
V: TRBV29-1
D: NA
CDR3: CSVERELDEQFF
DNA: TGCAGCGTTGAAAGGGAACTAGATGAGCAGTTCTTC

size: once
J: TRBJ2-7
V: TRBV20-1
D: TRBD2
CDR3: CSARRGDEQYF
DNA: TGCAGTGCTAGACGGGGGGACGAGCAGTACTTC